This T cell receptor (beta chain) was identified during a study of human T cells and chemical hapten exposure. Trimming pared 0 bases from V and 4 bases from J, leaving 7 bases between. CDR1 is SGHRS and CDR2 is YFSETQ in the germline V gene. The CDR3 length is 13 residues. Indicated time point: patch test 1, 2 weeks after DPC sensitization. The treatment here: therapeutic diphenylcyclopropenone sensitization with weekly scalp DPC. TCRdb redid the calling of the RACE reads with MiXCR, one entry per CDR3 protein. The sample has about 380,000 distinct CDR3 sequences, more than 4.5% seen once. The J gene is TRBJ2-5, the V gene TRBV5-1, with a possible D match to TRBD1 (5 bases). The source is a woman between 50 and 59 years old with alopecia areata. Some clones in this sample may be carry-over from other donors' samples. Sample: whole blood, taken in connection with sensitization to the hapten diphenylcyclopropenone (DPC). CDR3 in amino acids: CASSLVGPETQYF. The CDR3, as DNA: TGCGCCAGCAGCTTGGTGGGGCCAGAGACCCAGTACTTC.